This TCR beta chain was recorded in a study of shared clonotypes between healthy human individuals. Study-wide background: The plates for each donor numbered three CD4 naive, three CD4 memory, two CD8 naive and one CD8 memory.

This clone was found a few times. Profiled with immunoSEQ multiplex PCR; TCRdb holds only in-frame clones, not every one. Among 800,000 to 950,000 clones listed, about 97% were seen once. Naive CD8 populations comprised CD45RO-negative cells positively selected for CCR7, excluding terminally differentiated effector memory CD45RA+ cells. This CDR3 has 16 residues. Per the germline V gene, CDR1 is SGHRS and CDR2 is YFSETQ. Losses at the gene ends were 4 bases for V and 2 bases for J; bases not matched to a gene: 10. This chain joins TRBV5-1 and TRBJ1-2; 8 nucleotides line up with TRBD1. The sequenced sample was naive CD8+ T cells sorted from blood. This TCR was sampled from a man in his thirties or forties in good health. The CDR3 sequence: CASSEIGQGSNYGYTF. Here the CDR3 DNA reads TGCGCCAGCAGCGAGATTGGACAGGGTTCGAACTATGGCTACACCTTC.